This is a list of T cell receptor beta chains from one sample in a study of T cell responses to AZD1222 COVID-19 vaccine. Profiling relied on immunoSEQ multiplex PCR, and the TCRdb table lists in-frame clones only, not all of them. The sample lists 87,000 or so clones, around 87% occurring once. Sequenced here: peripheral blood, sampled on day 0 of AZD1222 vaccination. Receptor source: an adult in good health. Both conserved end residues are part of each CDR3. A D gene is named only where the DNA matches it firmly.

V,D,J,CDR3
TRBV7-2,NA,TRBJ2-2,CASSFPRATGELFF
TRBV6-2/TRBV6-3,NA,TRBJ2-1,CASSYPRVGGYEQFF
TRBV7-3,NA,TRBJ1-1,CASSPTGTGEAFF
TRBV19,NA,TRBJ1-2,CASSLTGLYGYTF
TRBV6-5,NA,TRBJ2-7,CASSYSNAQSYEQYF
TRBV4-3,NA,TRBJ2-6,CASSPSSSGANVLTF
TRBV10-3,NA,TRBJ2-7,CAISEGAGYYEQYF
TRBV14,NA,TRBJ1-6,CASSQGQKNSPLHF
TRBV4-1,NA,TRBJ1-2,CASSQDEGWLFGYTF
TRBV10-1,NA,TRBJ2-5,CASSVSWPQETQYF
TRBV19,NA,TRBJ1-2,CASTGSGGRPDRMSAFRSYTF
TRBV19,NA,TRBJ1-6,CASSPRQDAYNSPLHF
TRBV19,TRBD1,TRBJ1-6,CASSRTGNSPLHF
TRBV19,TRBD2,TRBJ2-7,CASRLAGGASYEQYF
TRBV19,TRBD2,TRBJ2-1,CASSSPGLAGGIEQFF
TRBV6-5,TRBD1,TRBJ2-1,CASSTRDRGYNEQFF
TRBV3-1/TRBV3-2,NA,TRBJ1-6,CASRQTPDYSPLHF
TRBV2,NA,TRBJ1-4,CASSWGVGEKLFF
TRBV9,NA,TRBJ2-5,CASSAGRQETQYF
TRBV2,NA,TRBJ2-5,CANSFGLGIQETQYF
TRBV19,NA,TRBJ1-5,CASNSQISNQPQHF
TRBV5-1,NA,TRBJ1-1,CASSRLGATEAFF
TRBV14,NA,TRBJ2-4,CASSGGGLAKNIQYF
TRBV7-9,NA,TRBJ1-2,CASSPIDSSYGYTF
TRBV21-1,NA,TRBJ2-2,CASSKLELAGGLTGELFF
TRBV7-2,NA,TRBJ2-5,CASSSAHQETQYF
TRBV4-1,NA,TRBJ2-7,CASSRGGTYEQYF
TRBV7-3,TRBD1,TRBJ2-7,CASSSQGGPLYEQYF